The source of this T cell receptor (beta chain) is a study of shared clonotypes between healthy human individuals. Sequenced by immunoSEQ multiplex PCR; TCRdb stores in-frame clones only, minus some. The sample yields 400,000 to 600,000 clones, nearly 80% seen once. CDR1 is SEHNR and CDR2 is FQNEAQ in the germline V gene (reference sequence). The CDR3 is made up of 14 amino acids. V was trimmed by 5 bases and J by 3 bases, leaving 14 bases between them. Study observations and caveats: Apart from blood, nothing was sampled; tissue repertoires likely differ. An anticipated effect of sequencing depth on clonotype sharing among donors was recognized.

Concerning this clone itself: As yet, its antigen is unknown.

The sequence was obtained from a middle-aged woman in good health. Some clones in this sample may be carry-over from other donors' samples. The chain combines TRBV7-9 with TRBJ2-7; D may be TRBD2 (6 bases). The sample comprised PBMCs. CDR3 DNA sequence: TGTGCCAGCAGCCCACGGGACTCGTACTACGAGCAGTACTTC. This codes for CASSPRDSYYEQYF.